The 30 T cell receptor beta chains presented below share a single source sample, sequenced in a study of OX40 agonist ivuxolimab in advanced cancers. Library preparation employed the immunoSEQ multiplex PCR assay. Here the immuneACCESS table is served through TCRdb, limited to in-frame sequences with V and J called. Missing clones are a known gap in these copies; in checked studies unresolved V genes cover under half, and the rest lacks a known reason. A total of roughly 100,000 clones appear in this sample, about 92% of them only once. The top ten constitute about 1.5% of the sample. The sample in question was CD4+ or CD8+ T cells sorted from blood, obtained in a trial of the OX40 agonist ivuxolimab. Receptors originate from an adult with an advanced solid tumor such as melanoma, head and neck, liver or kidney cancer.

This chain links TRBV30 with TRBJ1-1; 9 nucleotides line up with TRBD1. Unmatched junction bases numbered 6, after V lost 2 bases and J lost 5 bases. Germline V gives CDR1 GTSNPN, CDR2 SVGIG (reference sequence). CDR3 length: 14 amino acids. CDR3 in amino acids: CAWSIGQGSTEAFF. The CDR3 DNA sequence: TGTGCCTGGAGTATAGGACAGGGGAGTACTGAAGCTTTCTTT.

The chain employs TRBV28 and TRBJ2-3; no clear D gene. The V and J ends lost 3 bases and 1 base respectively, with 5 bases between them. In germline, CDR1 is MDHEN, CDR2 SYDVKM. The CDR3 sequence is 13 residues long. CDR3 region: CASSLDGTDTQYF. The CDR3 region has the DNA TGTGCCAGCAGTTTGGACGGCACAGATACGCAGTATTTT.

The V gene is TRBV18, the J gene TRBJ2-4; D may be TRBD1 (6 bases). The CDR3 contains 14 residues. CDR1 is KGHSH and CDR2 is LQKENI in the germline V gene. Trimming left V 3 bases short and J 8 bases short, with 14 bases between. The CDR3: CASSPQTGSDIQYF. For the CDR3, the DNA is TGTGCCAGCTCACCGCAAACAGGGTCCGACATTCAGTACTTC.

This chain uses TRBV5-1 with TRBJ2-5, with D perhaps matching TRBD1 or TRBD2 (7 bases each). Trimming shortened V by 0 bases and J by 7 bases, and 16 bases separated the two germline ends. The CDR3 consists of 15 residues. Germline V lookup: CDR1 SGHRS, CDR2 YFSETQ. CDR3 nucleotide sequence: TGCGCCAGCAGCTTGGAAGGGGGCGGGAGTCGGACCCAGTACTTC. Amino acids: CASSLEGGGSRTQYF.

The CDR3 bases are TGTGCCAGCAGCATGGGACTAGGGGTGGATACGCAGTATTTT. This sequence encodes CASSMGLGVDTQYF. This chain joins TRBV7-3 and TRBJ2-3; 8 positions agree with TRBD2. This CDR3 has 14 residues. The V gene end was trimmed by 5 bases and the J gene end by 6 bases; junction bases not matched to a gene: 7. Germline loops: CDR1 SGHTA, CDR2 FQGTGA.

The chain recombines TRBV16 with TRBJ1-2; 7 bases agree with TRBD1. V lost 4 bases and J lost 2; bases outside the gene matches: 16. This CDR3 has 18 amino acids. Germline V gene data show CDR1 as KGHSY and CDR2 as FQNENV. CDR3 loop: CASSLTETGRTGNYGYTF. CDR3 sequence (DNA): TGTGCCAGCAGCCTAACCGAGACGGGCAGGACAGGCAACTATGGCTACACCTTC.

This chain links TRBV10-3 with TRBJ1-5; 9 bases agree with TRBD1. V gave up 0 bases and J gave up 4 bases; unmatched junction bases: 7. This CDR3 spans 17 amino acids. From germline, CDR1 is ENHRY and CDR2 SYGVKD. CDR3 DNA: TGTGCCATCAGTGAGTCGGACACAGGGGGCGGGAATCAGCCCCAGCATTTT. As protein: CAISESDTGGGNQPQHF.

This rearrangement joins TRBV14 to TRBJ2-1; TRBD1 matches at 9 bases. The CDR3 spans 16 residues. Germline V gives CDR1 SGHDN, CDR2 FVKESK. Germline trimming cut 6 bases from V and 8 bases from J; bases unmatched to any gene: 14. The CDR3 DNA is TGTGCCAGCAGTAAAACTCGGGACAGGGCGGGCGATGAGCAGTTCTTC. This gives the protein CASSKTRDRAGDEQFF.

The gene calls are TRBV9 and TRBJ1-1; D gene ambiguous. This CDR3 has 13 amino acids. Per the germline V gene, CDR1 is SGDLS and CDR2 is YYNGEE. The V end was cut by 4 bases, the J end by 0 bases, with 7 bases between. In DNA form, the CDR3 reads TGTGCCAGCAGCCGGGTTTTGAACACTGAAGCTTTCTTT. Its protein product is CASSRVLNTEAFF.

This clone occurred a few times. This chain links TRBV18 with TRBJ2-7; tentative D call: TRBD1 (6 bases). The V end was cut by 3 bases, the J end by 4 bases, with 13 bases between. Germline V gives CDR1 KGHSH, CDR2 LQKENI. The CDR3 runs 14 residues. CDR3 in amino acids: CASSPTTGNYEQYF. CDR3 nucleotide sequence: TGTGCCAGCTCACCTACCACAGGGAATTACGAGCAGTACTTC.

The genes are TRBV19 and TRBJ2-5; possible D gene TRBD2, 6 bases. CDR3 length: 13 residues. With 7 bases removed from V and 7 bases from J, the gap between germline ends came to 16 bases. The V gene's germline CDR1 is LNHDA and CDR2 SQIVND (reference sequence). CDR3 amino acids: CASTTDTGGTQYF. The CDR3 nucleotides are TGTGCCAGTACCACGGACACCGGGGGGACCCAGTACTTC. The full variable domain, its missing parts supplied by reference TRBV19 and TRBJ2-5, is DGGITQSPKYLFRKEGQNVTLSCEQNLNHDAMYWYRQDPGQGLRLIYYSQIVNDFQKGDIAEGYSVSREKKESFPLTVTSAQKNPTAFYLCASTTDTGGTQYFGPGTRLLVL.

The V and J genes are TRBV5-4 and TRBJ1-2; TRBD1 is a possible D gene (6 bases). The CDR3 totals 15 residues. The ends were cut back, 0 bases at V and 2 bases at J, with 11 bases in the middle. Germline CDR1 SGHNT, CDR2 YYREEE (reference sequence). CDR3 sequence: CASSLGFGGNYGYTF. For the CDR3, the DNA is TGTGCCAGCAGCTTGGGGTTCGGGGGCAACTATGGCTACACCTTC. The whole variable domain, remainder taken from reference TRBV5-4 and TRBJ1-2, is ETGVTQSPTHLIKTRGQQVTLRCSSQSGHNTVSWYQQALGQGPQFIFQYYREEENGRGNFPPRFSGLQFPNYSSELNVNALELDDSALYLCASSLGFGGNYGYTFGSGTRLTVV.

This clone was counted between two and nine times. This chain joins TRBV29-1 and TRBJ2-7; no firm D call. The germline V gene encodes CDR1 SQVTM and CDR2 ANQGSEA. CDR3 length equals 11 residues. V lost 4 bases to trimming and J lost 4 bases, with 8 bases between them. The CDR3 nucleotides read TGCAGCGTTGTTGGGTTGTACGAGCAGTACTTC. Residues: CSVVGLYEQYF.

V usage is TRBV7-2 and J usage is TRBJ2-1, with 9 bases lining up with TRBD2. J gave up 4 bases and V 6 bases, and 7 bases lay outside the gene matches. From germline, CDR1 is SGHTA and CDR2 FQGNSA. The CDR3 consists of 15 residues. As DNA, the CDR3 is TGTGCCAGCAGTCCCGAGACTAGCGGATACAATGAGCAGTTCTTC. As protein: CASSPETSGYNEQFF.

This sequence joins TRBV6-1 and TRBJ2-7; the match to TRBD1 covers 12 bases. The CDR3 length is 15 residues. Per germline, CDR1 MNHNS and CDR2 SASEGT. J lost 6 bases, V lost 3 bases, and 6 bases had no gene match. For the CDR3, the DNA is TGTGCCAGCAGTGACGCCGGGACAGGGGGCCTCGAGCAGTACTTC. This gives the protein CASSDAGTGGLEQYF.

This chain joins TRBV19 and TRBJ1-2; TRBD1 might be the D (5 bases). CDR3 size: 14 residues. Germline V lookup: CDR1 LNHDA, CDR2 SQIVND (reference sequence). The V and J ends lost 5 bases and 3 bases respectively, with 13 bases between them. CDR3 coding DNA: TGTGCCAGTAGTTCCCAGGGTCGAGACTATGGCTACACCTTC. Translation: CASSSQGRDYGYTF.

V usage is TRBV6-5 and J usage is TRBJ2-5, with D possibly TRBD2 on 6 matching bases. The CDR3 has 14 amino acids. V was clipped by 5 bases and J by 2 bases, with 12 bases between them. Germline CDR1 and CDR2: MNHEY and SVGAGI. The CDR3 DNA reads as TGTGCCAGCAGTGGCGTAGCGGAACAAGAGACCCAGTACTTC. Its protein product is CASSGVAEQETQYF.

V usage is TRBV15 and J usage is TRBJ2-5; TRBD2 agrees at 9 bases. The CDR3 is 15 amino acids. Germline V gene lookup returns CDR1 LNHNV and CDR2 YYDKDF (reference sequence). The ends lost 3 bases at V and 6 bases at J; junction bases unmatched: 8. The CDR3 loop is CATSSWAGGPKTQYF. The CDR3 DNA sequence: TGTGCCACCAGCAGCTGGGCGGGAGGGCCTAAGACCCAGTACTTC.

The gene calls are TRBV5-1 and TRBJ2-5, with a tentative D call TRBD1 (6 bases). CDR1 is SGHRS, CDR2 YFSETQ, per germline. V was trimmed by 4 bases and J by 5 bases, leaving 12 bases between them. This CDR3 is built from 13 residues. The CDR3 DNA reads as TGCGCCAGCAGCACCGACCAGGGGGAGACCCAGTACTTC. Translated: CASSTDQGETQYF.

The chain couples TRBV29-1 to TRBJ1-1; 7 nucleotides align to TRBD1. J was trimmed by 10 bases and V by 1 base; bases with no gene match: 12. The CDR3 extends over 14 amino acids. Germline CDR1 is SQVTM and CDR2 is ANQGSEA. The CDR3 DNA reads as TGCAGCGTTGAAGTTACAGGGGAGGTAGTGTTAGCTTTCTTT. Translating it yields CSVEVTGEVVLAFF.

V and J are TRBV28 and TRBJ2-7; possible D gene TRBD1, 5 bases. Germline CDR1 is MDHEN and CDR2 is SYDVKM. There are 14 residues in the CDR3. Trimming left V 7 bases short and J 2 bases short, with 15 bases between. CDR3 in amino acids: CASILSGNPYEQYF. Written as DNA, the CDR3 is TGTGCCAGCATCCTTTCAGGGAATCCCTACGAGCAGTACTTC.

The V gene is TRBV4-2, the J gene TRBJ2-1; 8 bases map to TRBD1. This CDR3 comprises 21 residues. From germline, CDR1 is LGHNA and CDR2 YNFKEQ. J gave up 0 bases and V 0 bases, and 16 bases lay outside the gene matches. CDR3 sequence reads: CASSQDLIQGAFVRSYNEQFF. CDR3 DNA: TGTGCCAGCAGCCAAGATTTGATCCAGGGGGCATTTGTCCGCTCCTACAATGAGCAGTTCTTC.

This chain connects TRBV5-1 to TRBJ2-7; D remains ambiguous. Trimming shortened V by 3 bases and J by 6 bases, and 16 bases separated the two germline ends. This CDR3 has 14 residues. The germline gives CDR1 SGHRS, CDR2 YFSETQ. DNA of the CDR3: TGCGCCAGCAGCTCCTCCCTTGGGGTAGCCGAGCAGTACTTC. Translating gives CASSSSLGVAEQYF.

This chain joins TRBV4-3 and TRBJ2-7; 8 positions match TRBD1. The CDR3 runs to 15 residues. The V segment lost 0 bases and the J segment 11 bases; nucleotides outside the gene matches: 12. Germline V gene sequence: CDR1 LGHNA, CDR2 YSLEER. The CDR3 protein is CASSQDLTGGNGKYF. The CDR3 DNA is TGCGCCAGCAGCCAAGATTTAACAGGGGGGAATGGAAAGTACTTC.

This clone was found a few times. The CDR3 DNA reads TGTGCCAGTAGCGTACAGGTGGATCAGCCCCAGCATTTT. Residues: CASSVQVDQPQHF. This chain links TRBV19 with TRBJ1-5, with D possibly TRBD1 on 5 matching bases. Germline-derived CDR1 and CDR2 are LNHDA and SQIVND (reference sequence). This CDR3 has 13 amino acids. Trimming removed 6 bases at V and 5 bases at J, with 11 bases between.

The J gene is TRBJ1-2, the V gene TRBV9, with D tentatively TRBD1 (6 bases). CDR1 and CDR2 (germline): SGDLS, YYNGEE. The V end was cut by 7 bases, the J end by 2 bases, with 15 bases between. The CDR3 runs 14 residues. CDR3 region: CASSPPQGNYGYTF. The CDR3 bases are TGTGCCAGCTCCCCACCACAGGGAAACTATGGCTACACCTTC. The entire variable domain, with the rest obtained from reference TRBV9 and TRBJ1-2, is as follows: DSGVTQTPKHLITATGQRVTLRCSPRSGDLSVYWYQQSLDQGLQFLIQYYNGEERAKGNILERFSAQQFPDLHSELNLSSLELGDSALYFCASSPPQGNYGYTFGSGTRLTVV.

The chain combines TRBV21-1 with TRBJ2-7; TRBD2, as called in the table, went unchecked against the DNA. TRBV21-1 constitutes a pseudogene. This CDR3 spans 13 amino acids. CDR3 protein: CASSLGRGGEQYF. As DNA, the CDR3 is TGTGCCAGCAGCCTGGGTCGGGGAGGCGAGCAGTACTTC.

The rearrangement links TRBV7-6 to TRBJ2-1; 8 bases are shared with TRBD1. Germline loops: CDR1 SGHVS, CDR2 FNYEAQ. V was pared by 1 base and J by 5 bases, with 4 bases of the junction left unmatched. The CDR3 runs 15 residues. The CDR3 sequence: CASSLGRGPNNEQFF. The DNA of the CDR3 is TGTGCCAGCAGCTTAGGCAGGGGGCCTAACAATGAGCAGTTCTTC.

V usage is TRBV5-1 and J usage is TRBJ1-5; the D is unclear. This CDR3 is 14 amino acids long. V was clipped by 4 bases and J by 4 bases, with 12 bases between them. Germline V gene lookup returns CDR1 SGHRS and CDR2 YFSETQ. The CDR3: CASSTGGVNQPQHF. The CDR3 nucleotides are TGCGCCAGCAGCACGGGAGGTGTGAATCAGCCCCAGCATTTT.

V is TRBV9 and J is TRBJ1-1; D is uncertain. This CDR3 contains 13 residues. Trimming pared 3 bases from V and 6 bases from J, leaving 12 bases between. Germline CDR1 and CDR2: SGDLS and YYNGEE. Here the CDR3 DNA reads TGTGCCAGCAGCGCTTACACCTTGGCTGAAGCTTTCTTT. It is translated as CASSAYTLAEAFF.